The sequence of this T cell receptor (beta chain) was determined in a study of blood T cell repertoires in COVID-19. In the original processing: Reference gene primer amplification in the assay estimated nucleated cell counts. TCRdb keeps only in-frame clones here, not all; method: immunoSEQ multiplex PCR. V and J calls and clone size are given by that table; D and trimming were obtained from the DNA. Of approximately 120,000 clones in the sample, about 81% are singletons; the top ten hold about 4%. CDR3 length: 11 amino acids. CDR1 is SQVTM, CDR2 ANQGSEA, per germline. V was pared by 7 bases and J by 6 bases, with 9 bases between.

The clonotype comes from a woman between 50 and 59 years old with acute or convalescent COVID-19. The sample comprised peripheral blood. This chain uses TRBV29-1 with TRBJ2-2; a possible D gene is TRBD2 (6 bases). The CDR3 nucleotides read TGCAGCGCCAGACTAGCCGGGGAGCTGTTTTTT. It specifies CSARLAGELFF.